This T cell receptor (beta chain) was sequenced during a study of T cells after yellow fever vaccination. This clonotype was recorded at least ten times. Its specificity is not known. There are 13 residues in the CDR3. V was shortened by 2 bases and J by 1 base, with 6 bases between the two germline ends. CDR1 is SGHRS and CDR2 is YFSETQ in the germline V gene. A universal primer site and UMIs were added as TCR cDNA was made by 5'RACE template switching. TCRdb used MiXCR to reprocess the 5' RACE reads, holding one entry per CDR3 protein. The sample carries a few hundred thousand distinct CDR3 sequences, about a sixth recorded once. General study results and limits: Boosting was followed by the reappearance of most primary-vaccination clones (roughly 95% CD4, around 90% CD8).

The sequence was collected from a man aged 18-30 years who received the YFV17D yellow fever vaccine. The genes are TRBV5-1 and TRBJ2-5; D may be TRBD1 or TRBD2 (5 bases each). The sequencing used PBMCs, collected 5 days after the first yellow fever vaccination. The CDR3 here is CASSFGTQETQYF. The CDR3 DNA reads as TGCGCCAGCAGCTTCGGGACCCAAGAGACCCAGTACTTC.